A selection of T cell receptor beta chains follows, all from one sample in a study of cytomegalovirus exposure and HLA in healthy donors. Using immunoSEQ multiplex PCR, the repertoire was profiled, and TCRdb retains in-frame clones only, with some absent. Counted here are some 79,000 clones, 78% occurring once; the ten biggest clones make up 4.5% to 7%. Sample: PBMCs. The origin of the receptors is a male donor in good health and CMV-seropositive. Each CDR3 is given with its conserved first and last residue. The D gene is left open where the match is weak. Clone size, where shown, is once, few, many, or a class for clones that have expanded.

J gene	V gene	D gene	clone size	CDR3 DNA	CDR3 protein
TRBJ1-5	TRBV5-4	.	few	TGTGCCAGCAGCCAGCAGGGCAATCAGCCCCAGCATTTT	CASSQQGNQPQHF
TRBJ2-7	TRBV6-1	.	.	TGTGCCAGCAGTGTGGAGCGACTCTACGAGCAGTACTTC	CASSVERLYEQYF
TRBJ1-6	TRBV19	.	.	TGTGCCAGTAGTATAGATCAGGGTTCACCCCTCCACTTT	CASSIDQGSPLHF
TRBJ2-7	TRBV2	TRBD1	few	TGTGCCAGCAGTCTCAGTGGACAGGGCCTCTCCTACGAGCAGTACTTC	CASSLSGQGLSYEQYF
TRBJ2-6	TRBV5-4	TRBD2	few	TGTGCCAGCACCGGACTAGCGGGGGCTGCTGGGGCCAACGTCCTGACTTTC	CASTGLAGAAGANVLTF
TRBJ2-1	TRBV7-6	TRBD2	.	TGTGCCATCATCCTAAGCGGGGGCCACAATGAGCAGTTCTTC	CAIILSGGHNEQFF
TRBJ1-5	TRBV6-1	.	once	TGTGCCAGCAGTGGAACAAATAGCAATCAGCCCCAGCATTTT	CASSGTNSNQPQHF
TRBJ1-2	TRBV29-1	TRBD1	.	TGCAGCGTTGACGGACAGGGGGCTGGGTATGGCTACACCTTC	CSVDGQGAGYGYTF
TRBJ2-2	TRBV28	.	.	TGTGCCAGCAGCGAAATGGGGGGTAGGACCGGGGAGCTGTTTTTT	CASSEMGGRTGELFF
TRBJ2-7	TRBV5-1	TRBD1	.	TGCGCCAGCAGCCAGGGGACAGGCCTAACCTACGAGCAGTACTTC	CASSQGTGLTYEQYF